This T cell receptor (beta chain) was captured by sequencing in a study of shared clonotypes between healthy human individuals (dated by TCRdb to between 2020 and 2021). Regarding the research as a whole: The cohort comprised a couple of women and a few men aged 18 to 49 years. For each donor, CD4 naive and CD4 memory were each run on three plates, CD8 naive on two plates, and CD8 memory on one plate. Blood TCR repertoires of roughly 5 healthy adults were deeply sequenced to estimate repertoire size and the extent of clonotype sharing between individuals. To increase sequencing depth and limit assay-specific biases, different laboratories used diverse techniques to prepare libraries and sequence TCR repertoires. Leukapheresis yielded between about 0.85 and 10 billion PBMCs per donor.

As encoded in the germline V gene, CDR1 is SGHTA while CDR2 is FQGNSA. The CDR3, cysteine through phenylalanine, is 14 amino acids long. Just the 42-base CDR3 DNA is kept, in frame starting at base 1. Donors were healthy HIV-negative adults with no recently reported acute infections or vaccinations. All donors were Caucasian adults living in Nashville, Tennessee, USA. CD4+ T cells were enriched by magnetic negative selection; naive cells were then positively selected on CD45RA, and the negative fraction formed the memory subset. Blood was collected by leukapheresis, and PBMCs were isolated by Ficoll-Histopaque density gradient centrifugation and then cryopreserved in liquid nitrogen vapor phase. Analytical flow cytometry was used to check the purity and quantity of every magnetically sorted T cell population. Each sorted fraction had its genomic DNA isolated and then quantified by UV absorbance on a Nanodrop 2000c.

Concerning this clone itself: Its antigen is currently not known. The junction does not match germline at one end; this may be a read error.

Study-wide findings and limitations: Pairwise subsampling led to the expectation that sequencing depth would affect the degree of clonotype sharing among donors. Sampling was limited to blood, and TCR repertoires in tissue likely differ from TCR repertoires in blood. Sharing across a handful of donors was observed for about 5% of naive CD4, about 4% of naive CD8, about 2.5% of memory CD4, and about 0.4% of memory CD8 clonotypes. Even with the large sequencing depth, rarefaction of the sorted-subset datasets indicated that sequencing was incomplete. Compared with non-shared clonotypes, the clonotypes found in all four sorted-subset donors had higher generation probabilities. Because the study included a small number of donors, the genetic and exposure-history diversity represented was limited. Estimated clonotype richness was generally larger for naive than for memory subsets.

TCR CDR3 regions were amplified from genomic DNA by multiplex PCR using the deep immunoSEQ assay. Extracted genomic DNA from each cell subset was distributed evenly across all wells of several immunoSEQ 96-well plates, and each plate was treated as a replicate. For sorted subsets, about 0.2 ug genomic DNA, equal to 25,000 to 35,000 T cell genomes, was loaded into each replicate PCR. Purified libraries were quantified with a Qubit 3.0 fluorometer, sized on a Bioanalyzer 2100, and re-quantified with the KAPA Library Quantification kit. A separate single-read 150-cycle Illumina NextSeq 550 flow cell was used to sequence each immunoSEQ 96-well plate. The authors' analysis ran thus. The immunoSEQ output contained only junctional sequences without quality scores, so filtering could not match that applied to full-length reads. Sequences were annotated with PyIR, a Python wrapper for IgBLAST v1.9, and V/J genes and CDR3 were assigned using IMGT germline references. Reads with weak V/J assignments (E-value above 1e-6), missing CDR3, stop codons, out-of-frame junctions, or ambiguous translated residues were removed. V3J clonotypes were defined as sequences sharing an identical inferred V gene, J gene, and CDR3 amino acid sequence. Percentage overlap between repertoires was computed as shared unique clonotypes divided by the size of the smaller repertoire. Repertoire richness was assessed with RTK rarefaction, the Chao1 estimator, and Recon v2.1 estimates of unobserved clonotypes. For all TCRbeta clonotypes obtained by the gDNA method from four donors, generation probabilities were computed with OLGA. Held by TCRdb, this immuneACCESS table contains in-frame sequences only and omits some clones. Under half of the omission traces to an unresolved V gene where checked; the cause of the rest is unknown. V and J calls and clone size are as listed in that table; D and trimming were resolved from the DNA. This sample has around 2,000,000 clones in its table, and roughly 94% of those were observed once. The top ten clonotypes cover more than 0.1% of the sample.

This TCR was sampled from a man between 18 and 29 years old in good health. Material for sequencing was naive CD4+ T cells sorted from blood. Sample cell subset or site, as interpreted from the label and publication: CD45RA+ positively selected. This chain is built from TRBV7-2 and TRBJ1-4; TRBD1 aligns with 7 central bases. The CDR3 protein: CASSLTGSDEKLFF. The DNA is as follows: TGCGCCAGCAGCTTGACAGGGTCTGATGAAAAACTGTTTTTT. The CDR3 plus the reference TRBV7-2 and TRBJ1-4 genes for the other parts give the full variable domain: GAGVSQSPSNKVTEKGKDVELRCDPISGHTALYWYRQSLGQGLEFLIYFQGNSAPDKSGLPSDRFSAERTGGSVSTLTIQRTQQEDSAVYLCASSLTGSDEKLFFGSGTQLSVL.